This T cell receptor beta chain was sequenced for a study of cytomegalovirus exposure and HLA in healthy donors. Sequencing used immunoSEQ multiplex PCR; TCRdb keeps in-frame clones, though not all of them. The repertoire has tens of thousands of clones, just under 95% of them found once; the top ten carry roughly 0.62%. The CDR3 loop spans 16 amino acids. J gave up 6 bases and V 0 bases, and 9 bases lay outside the gene matches. Germline V gene sequence: CDR1 MNHEY, CDR2 SMNVEV (reference sequence). The J gene is TRBJ1-2, the V gene TRBV27; 8 bases line up with TRBD1. The origin of this receptor is a man between 18 and 29 years old in good health and CMV-seronegative. The sequenced sample was PBMCs. The CDR3 here is CASSLSKGQEGNGYTF. CDR3 coding DNA: TGTGCCAGCAGTTTATCTAAGGGACAGGAGGGTAATGGCTACACCTTC.